These 14 T cell receptor beta chains were sequenced from one sample in a study of PD-1 blockade in classical Hodgkin lymphoma. Generated by immunoSEQ multiplex PCR, the TCRdb table keeps only in-frame clones and is missing some. This sample has 80,000 to 95,000 clones, with about 83% found just once. Time point described: cycle 4 day 1 (C4D1), after less than 7 weeks of nivolumab. Brentuximab vedotin exposure varied among the patients, all of whom had relapsed after autologous stem cell transplantation. Sample: peripheral blood mononuclear cells (PBMCs), taken before the fourth cycle of nivolumab. The receptors were gathered from a human donor with classical Hodgkin lymphoma.

The chain links TRBV5-4 to TRBJ1-1, with D possibly TRBD1 on 5 matching bases. CDR1 is SGHNT and CDR2 is YYREEE in the germline V gene (reference sequence). Trimming shortened V by 5 bases and J by 4 bases, and 15 bases separated the two germline ends. This CDR3 is 14 amino acids long. The chain's CDR3 is CASSSTKGSTEAFF. The CDR3 bases are TGTGCCAGCAGTTCGACAAAGGGGTCCACTGAAGCTTTCTTT.

The chain employs TRBV4-1 and TRBJ1-2; D not resolved. V lost 3 bases and J 2 bases, leaving 16 bases between the germline ends. From germline, CDR1 is MGHRA and CDR2 YSYEKL. This CDR3 spans 16 amino acids. CDR3 coding DNA: TGCGCCAGCAGCCAGTCTTTTTCGGGGAGGAACTATGGCTACACCTTC. It codes for CASSQSFSGRNYGYTF.

V and J are TRBV4-2 and TRBJ2-1, with a tentative D call TRBD1 (6 bases). This CDR3 spans 13 amino acids. Trimming stripped 4 bases from V and 7 bases from J, with 11 bases between. Germline-derived CDR1 and CDR2 are LGHNA and YNFKEQ. The chain's CDR3 is CASSPPRGNEQFF. CDR3 coding DNA: TGTGCCAGCAGCCCCCCGAGGGGGAATGAGCAGTTCTTC.

This clone showed up just once. The gene calls are TRBV13 and TRBJ2-2, with D hard to call. This CDR3 region has 16 residues. Trimming stripped 5 bases from V and 0 bases from J, with 13 bases between. Germline loops: CDR1 PRHDT, CDR2 FYEKMQ (reference sequence). The CDR3 loop reads CASSRARYSNTGELFF. DNA of the CDR3: TGTGCCAGCAGCCGGGCGAGGTACTCGAACACCGGGGAGCTGTTTTTT.

The gene calls are TRBV25-1 and TRBJ2-1; TRBD2 matches at 7 bases. J gave up 3 bases and V 5 bases, and 7 bases lay outside the gene matches. Germline CDR1 is MGHDK and CDR2 is SYGVNS. The CDR3 is 15 residues long. In DNA form, the CDR3 reads TGTGCCAGCAGTACGGCGGGAGCGGGCTACAATGAGCAGTTCTTC. Translation: CASSTAGAGYNEQFF.

V usage is TRBV11-1 and J usage is TRBJ2-1, with 9 bases lining up with TRBD2. The CDR3 contains 16 residues. V gave up 2 bases and J gave up 2 bases; unmatched junction bases: 4. Germline CDR1 reads SGHAT; CDR2 reads FQDESV (reference sequence). CDR3 bases: TGTGCCAGCAGCTTAAAGGGACTAGCAACCTACAATGAGCAGTTCTTC. Translation: CASSLKGLATYNEQFF.

The chain is built from TRBV19 and TRBJ1-3; a possible D gene is TRBD1 (5 bases). This CDR3 region has 17 residues. Trimming pared 5 bases from V and 0 bases from J, leaving 17 bases between. Germline V gene lookup returns CDR1 LNHDA and CDR2 SQIVND (reference sequence). The CDR3 sequence is CASSEGQDFYSGNTIYF. CDR3 in DNA: TGTGCCAGTAGTGAAGGACAAGACTTCTACTCTGGAAACACCATATATTTT.

The genes are TRBV20-1 and TRBJ2-7; 9 positions match TRBD1. The germline V gene has CDR1 DFQATT and CDR2 SNEGSKA (reference sequence). This CDR3 has 11 residues. V was clipped by 6 bases and J by 6 bases; unmatched bases: 3. The chain's CDR3 is CSANRGREQYF. CDR3 bases: TGCAGTGCAAACAGGGGGCGCGAGCAGTACTTC.

This clone has ten or more counts. The chain is built from TRBV10-3 and TRBJ2-1; possible D gene TRBD1, 6 bases. Germline CDR1 and CDR2: ENHRY and SYGVKD. The CDR3 covers 15 residues. Trimming pared 3 bases from V and 0 bases from J, leaving 9 bases between. CDR3 sequence (DNA): TGTGCCATCAGTGAAATGGACAGCTCCTACAATGAGCAGTTCTTC. Amino acid sequence: CAISEMDSSYNEQFF.

The chain combines TRBV12-5 with TRBJ1-2, with D perhaps matching TRBD1 (5 bases). CDR1 is LGHNT, CDR2 FRNRAP, per germline. CDR3 length: 12 amino acids. V was shortened by 9 bases and J by 2 bases, with 10 bases between the two germline ends. The CDR3 DNA reads TGTGCTAGATTACGACAGAACTATGGCTACACCTTC. Translating it yields CARLRQNYGYTF.

The chain recombines TRBV19 with TRBJ1-5; a possible D gene is TRBD1 (5 bases). Germline V CDR1 and CDR2: LNHDA, SQIVND (reference sequence). V lost 3 bases to trimming and J lost 7 bases, with 10 bases between them. This CDR3 is built from 13 residues. CDR3 sequence: CASSIGARQPQHF. The CDR3 nucleotides are TGTGCCAGTAGTATCGGGGCTCGGCAGCCCCAGCATTTT.

In this sample, this clone turned up a few times. CDR3: CASRGTSGRAVEQFF. In DNA, the CDR3 is TGTGCCAGCAGGGGGACTAGCGGGAGGGCCGTTGAGCAGTTCTTC. J is TRBJ2-1 and V is TRBV9, with 16 bases matching TRBD2. CDR1 SGDLS and CDR2 YYNGEE come from the germline V gene. This CDR3 region has 15 residues. J was trimmed by 9 bases and V by 5 bases; bases with no gene match: 5.

As to this clone: Germline and junction disagree at one end, which may indicate a read error. V usage is TRBV7-2 and J usage is TRBJ2-2, with TRBD1 identical over 11 bases. The V gene's germline CDR1 is SGHTA and CDR2 FQGNSA. The CDR3 length is 15 residues. CDR3 sequence reads: CASSLGQGGAGELFF. CDR3 DNA sequence: TGTGCCAGTAGCTTGGGACAGGGGGGGGCCGGGGAGCTGTTTTTT.

This clone was detected only a few times. The chain combines TRBV5-1 with TRBJ2-5; no clear D. The CDR3 spans 13 residues. Germline V CDR1 and CDR2: SGHRS, YFSETQ. Between the trimmed V and J ends, which lost 4 bases and 1 base, there was a span of 8 bases. This CDR3 is CASSPQPQETQYF. CDR3 DNA: TGCGCCAGCAGCCCACAGCCCCAAGAGACCCAGTACTTC.